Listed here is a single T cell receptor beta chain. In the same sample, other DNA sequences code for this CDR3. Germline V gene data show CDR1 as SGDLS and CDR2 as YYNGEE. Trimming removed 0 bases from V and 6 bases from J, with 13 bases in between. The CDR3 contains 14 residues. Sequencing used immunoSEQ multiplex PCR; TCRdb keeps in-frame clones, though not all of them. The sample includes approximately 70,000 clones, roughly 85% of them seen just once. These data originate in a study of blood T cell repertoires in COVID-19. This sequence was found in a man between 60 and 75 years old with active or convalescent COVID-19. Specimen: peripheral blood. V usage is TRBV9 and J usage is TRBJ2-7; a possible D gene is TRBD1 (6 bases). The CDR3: CASSVASQGSEQYF. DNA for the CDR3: TGTGCCAGCAGCGTAGCCTCACAGGGAAGCGAGCAGTACTTC. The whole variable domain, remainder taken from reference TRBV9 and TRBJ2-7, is DSGVTQTPKHLITATGQRVTLRCSPRSGDLSVYWYQQSLDQGLQFLIQYYNGEERAKGNILERFSAQQFPDLHSELNLSSLELGDSALYFCASSVASQGSEQYFGPGTRLTVT.